This TCR beta chain was obtained from a study of shared clonotypes between healthy human individuals. Naive CD8 cells comprised CD45RO-negative, CCR7-positively selected cells, excluding terminally differentiated effector memory CD45RA+ cells. The study, taken as a whole, reports: Shared clonotypes across all four donors exceeded non-shared ones in generation probability. Sampling used blood alone; tissue repertoires probably differ.

For this clone: Its cognate antigen is unknown. Other DNA sequences within the sample encode an identical CDR3.

The assay used deep level. The assay was immunoSEQ multiplex PCR, and TCRdb's table has in-frame clones only and misses some. The data contain about 820,000 clones, 80% to 95% of them singletons. V dropped 3 bases and J dropped 3 bases, with 10 bases sitting between them. From germline, CDR1 is SGDLS and CDR2 YYNGEE. This CDR3 comprises 13 residues. The receptor comes from a man under 40 in good health. The source material was naive CD8+ T cells sorted from blood. This chain connects TRBV9 to TRBJ2-7; the D gene is possibly TRBD1 (6 bases). The CDR3 region has the DNA TGTGCCAGCAGCGGAGGACAGAACTACGAGCAGTACTTC. It translates to CASSGGQNYEQYF.